This paragraph covers one T cell receptor beta chain sequence. The CDR3 totals 18 residues. The trim removed 5 bases at V and 4 bases at J, leaving 17 bases unmatched. Germline V gene lookup returns CDR1 MNHEY and CDR2 SMNVEV (reference sequence). The record originates from a study of identical twins. Each CDR3 protein is one row after TCRdb ran MiXCR on the 5' RACE reads. This table holds roughly 250,000 distinct CDR3 sequences, 7.5% found once. The sample also formed part of further work on yellow fever vaccine responses in identical twins.

V gene TRBV27 combines with J gene TRBJ2-1, with TRBD1 identical over 7 bases. The sequence came from a woman under 30 in good health. Sequencing was done on a sample of CD8+ T cells sorted from blood. CDR3 in DNA: TGTGCCAGCAGTCCTCACCTCGACAGGGTGATTCCTTACAATGAGCAGTTCTTC. Translating it yields CASSPHLDRVIPYNEQFF.